This TCR beta chain was retrieved from a study of shared clonotypes between healthy human individuals. This CDR3 has 13 residues. CDR1 is LNHDA and CDR2 is SQIVND in the germline V gene (reference sequence). V lost 2 bases, J lost 6 bases, and 10 bases lay in between. The protocol was immunoSEQ multiplex PCR, while the TCRdb copy is restricted to in-frame clones and leaves out a portion. The repertoire holds just over 2,000,000 clones, with roughly 94% as singletons. This clone was picked up a small number of times. The sequenced sample was naive CD4+ T cells sorted from blood. Sample subset: CD45RA+ positively selected. The chain carries TRBV19 and TRBJ1-2, with D unclear. The clonotype comes from a man aged 18 to 35 in good health. This chain's CDR3 is CASSITNQNGYTF. As DNA, the CDR3 is TGTGCCAGTAGTATAACAAATCAGAATGGCTACACCTTC. The whole variable domain, filled in from reference TRBV19 and TRBJ1-2, reads DGGITQSPKYLFRKEGQNVTLSCEQNLNHDAMYWYRQDPGQGLRLIYYSQIVNDFQKGDIAEGYSVSREKKESFPLTVTSAQKNPTAFYLCASSITNQNGYTFGSGTRLTVV.